This T cell receptor (beta chain) was observed in a study of cytomegalovirus exposure and HLA in healthy donors. Study information: Per a later analysis, the 666 first-cohort and some 110 validation repertoires shared one platform.

The data were produced by immunoSEQ multiplex PCR, yet TCRdb's version contains in-frame clones alone and is incomplete. The repertoire includes 82,000 or so clones, 85% to 95% of them detected once, and 0.69% sits in the top ten. This clone occurred once. This receptor was taken from a woman aged 18-29 years in good health and CMV-seronegative. Sequencing was performed on PBMCs.

The CDR3 bases are TGTGCCAGCAGCCCACCCGTAGGACAGGGGGCAACAGATACGCAGTATTTT. Amino acid sequence: CASSPPVGQGATDTQYF. This chain connects TRBV16 to TRBJ2-3, with 11 positions matching TRBD1. V was clipped by 4 bases and J by 3 bases; unmatched bases: 9. Germline loops: CDR1 KGHSY, CDR2 FQNENV. This CDR3 contains 17 residues.